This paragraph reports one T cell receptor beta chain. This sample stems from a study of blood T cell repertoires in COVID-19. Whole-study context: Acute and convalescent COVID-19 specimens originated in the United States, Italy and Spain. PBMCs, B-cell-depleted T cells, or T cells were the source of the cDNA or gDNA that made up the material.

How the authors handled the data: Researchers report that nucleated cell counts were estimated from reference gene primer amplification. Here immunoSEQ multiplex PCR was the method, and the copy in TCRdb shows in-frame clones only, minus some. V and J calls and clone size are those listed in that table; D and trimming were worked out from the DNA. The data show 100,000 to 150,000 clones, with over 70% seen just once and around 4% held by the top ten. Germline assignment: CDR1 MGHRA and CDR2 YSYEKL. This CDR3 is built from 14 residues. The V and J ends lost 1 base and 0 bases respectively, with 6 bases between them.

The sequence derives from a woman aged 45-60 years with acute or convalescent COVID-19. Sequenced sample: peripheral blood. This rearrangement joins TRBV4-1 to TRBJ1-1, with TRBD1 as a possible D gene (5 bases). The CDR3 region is CASSQAGLNTEAFF. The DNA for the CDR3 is TGCGCCAGCAGCCAAGCAGGGCTGAACACTGAAGCTTTCTTT.